The entry below describes one T cell receptor (beta chain). Its antigen remains unidentified. This record comes from a study of T cell repertoires in cytomegalovirus infection. Turning to the study itself: Evidence of both CMV infection and a matching HLA type came from public TCR beta signatures.

Each CDR3 protein gets one entry after TCRdb re-called the reads with MiXCR. The sample shows 200,000 or so distinct CDR3 sequences, under 30% of them seen only once. Study results and caveats: HLA-C-restricted, CMV-specific TCR beta clonotypes were dominant ex vivo.

From germline, CDR1 is SGHRS and CDR2 YFSETQ. Trimming shortened V by 5 bases and J by 2 bases, and 18 bases separated the two germline ends. CDR3 length: 16 amino acids. This chain uses TRBV5-1 with TRBJ2-3; D is ambiguous. The sample comprised PBMCs. This TCR came from a human donor in good health (CMV status not recorded). Some clones in this sample may be carry-over from other donors' samples. The CDR3 bases are TGCGCCAGCAGGGCTATAGGAGCTCCCGACACAGATACGCAGTATTTT. Translation gives CASRAIGAPDTDTQYF.